Presented here are 21 T cell receptor beta chains from one specimen sequenced in a study of blood T cells in healthy people across ages. A second PCR of about 6 to 11 cycles used a sample-barcoded 5' primer and a J-beta primer mix. In TCRdb, the 5' RACE reads were re-called with MiXCR into one record per CDR3 protein. The table has under 700,000 distinct CDR3 sequences, nearly 25% seen once; the top ten hold roughly 10%. These data were also filed under a second study, of T cells of mothers and their children.

The specimen was blood. These receptors all come from a boy younger than 18 in good health.

Only a few counts were recorded for this clonotype. The chain recombines TRBV29-1 with TRBJ2-2, with D possibly matching TRBD1 (6 bases). V dropped 6 bases and J dropped 3 bases, with 11 bases sitting between them. The germline V gene has CDR1 SQVTM and CDR2 ANQGSEA. CDR3 size: 13 residues. CDR3 bases: TGCAGCGTGGAAACAGGGTACACCGGGGAGCTGTTTTTT. This codes for CSVETGYTGELFF.

CDR3 nucleotide sequence: TGTGCCAGCAGCTTACCGGGAGGTAGTTCACCCCTCCACTTT. It encodes CASSLPGGSSPLHF. The chain has TRBV7-9 and TRBJ1-6; D ambiguous. The germline V and J ends were trimmed by 2 bases and 9 bases, with 11 bases remaining between them. CDR1 is SEHNR and CDR2 is FQNEAQ in the germline V gene (reference sequence). CDR3 size: 14 residues. Looking up the rest from reference TRBV7-9 and TRBJ1-6 gives the full variable domain: DTGVSQNPRHKITKRGQNVTFRCDPISEHNRLYWYRQTLGQGPEFLTYFQNEAQLEKSRLLSDRFSAERPKGSFSTLEIQRTEQGDSAMYLCASSLPGGSSPLHFGNGTRLTVT.

The chain joins TRBV28 to TRBJ2-1; D may be TRBD1 (6 bases). This CDR3 has 14 amino acids. Trimming left V 10 bases short and J 4 bases short, with 17 bases between. In germline, CDR1 is MDHEN, CDR2 SYDVKM. CDR3 sequence: CAIKIRGWYNEQFF. The DNA for the CDR3 is TGTGCCATCAAAATCAGGGGTTGGTACAATGAGCAGTTCTTC.

This chain uses TRBV5-1 with TRBJ1-2; 8 bases align to TRBD1. Germline loops: CDR1 SGHRS, CDR2 YFSETQ. V lost 1 base, J lost 6 bases, and 5 bases stayed unmatched. The CDR3 spans 14 residues. The chain's CDR3 is CASSLWTGSDGYTF. CDR3 DNA sequence: TGCGCCAGCAGCTTGTGGACAGGGTCGGATGGCTACACCTTC. Filled out from reference TRBV5-1 and TRBJ1-2, the complete variable domain reads KAGVTQTPRYLIKTRGQQVTLSCSPISGHRSVSWYQQTPGQGLQFLFEYFSETQRNKGNFPGRFSGRQFSNSRSEMNVSTLELGDSALYLCASSLWTGSDGYTFGSGTRLTVV.

To note about this clonotype: An end of the junction differs from the germline gene, which may be a read error. The chain couples TRBV28 to TRBJ2-7; D gene unclear. The CDR3 spans 13 residues. Germline V gene data show CDR1 as MDHEN and CDR2 as SYDVKM. The CDR3 sequence is CASSFSGSYGQYF. The CDR3 coding sequence is TGTGCCAGCAGTTTCAGTGGTTCCTACGGGCAGTACTTC.

The chain joins TRBV20-1 to TRBJ2-1; 8 bases align to TRBD1. The CDR3 spans 14 residues. With 5 bases clipped from V and 9 bases from J, the junction kept 12 bases outside the gene matches. Germline-derived CDR1 and CDR2 are DFQATT and SNEGSKA (reference sequence). Here the CDR3 reads CSAPDRGGSSEQFF. As DNA, the CDR3 is TGCAGTGCTCCCGACAGGGGAGGTTCGAGTGAGCAGTTCTTC.

This clonotype was detected only a few times. The chain recombines TRBV28 with TRBJ2-5; 8 bases line up with TRBD2. The J call is uncertain, as TRBJ2-7 better fits the DNA end. Germline assignment: CDR1 MDHEN and CDR2 SYDVKM. The CDR3 has 15 residues. The CDR3 here is CASSPGGAVSYEQYF. The CDR3 DNA follows: TGTGCCAGCAGTCCCGGGGGGGCCGTATCCTACGAGCAGTACTTC.

V is TRBV15 and J is TRBJ2-1; D may be TRBD2 (7 bases). The V and J ends lost 8 bases and 8 bases respectively, with 19 bases between them. The CDR3 is 14 residues long. Germline CDR1 LNHNV, CDR2 YYDKDF (reference sequence). The CDR3: CATQKRDTRDEQFF. The DNA of the CDR3 is TGTGCCACCCAGAAGCGGGACACTCGGGATGAGCAGTTCTTC.

This clonotype was found a few times. The rearrangement links TRBV29-1 to TRBJ2-1; either TRBD1 or TRBD2 may fit D (5 bases each). With 7 bases removed from V and 7 bases from J, the gap between germline ends came to 11 bases. CDR3 length: 11 residues. Germline values: CDR1 SQVTM, CDR2 ANQGSEA. The CDR3 DNA sequence: TGCAGCGGTCGTTGGGGGAATGAGCAGTTCTTC. This codes for CSGRWGNEQFF.

This rearrangement joins TRBV6-5 to TRBJ2-2; D is undetermined. CDR1 MNHEY and CDR2 SVGAGI come from the germline V gene. The ends were cut back, 0 bases at V and 7 bases at J, with 6 bases in the middle. The length of the CDR3 is 13 residues. The CDR3: CASSYSRVGELFF. DNA of the CDR3: TGTGCCAGCAGTTACTCGAGAGTCGGGGAGCTGTTTTTT.

This chain joins TRBV7-9 and TRBJ2-2, with 7 bases that match TRBD1. CDR3 length equals 15 residues. The V and J ends lost 1 base and 5 bases, in that order; junction bases with no gene match: 4. Germline V gene data show CDR1 as SEHNR and CDR2 as FQNEAQ (reference sequence). CDR3 coding DNA: TGTGCCAGCAGCTTAGTCGGGACAGAGACCGGGGAGCTGTTTTTT. Translation gives CASSLVGTETGELFF.

The CDR3 region is CSARALTTSYEQYF. CDR3 bases: TGCAGTGCTAGAGCACTTACCACCTCCTACGAGCAGTACTTC. The chain uses TRBV20-1 and TRBJ2-7; D ambiguous. Germline V lookup: CDR1 DFQATT, CDR2 SNEGSKA (reference sequence). The V and J ends lost 1 base and 0 bases respectively, with 10 bases between them. The CDR3 length is 14 residues.

This clonotype has more than one count but fewer than ten. This rearrangement joins TRBV27 to TRBJ2-1, with TRBD2 matching over 14 bases. The CDR3 loop spans 17 amino acids. J gave up 3 bases and V 7 bases, and 8 bases lay outside the gene matches. In germline, CDR1 is MNHEY, CDR2 SMNVEV (reference sequence). The CDR3, as DNA: TGTGCCAGCACCAAAAGGACTAGCGGGGGGATCTACAATGAGCAGTTCTTC. This translates into CASTKRTSGGIYNEQFF.

This chain uses TRBV18 with TRBJ2-5, with D unresolved. The CDR3 runs 13 residues. Trimming removed 0 bases from V and 5 bases from J, with 7 bases in between. CDR1 is KGHSH, CDR2 LQKENI, per germline. The CDR3 nucleotides are TGTGCCAGCTCACCACCGACTGACGAGACCCAGTACTTC. Its protein product is CASSPPTDETQYF. The full variable domain, rest sourced from reference TRBV18 and TRBJ2-5, is NAGVMQNPRHLVRRRGQEARLRCSPMKGHSHVYWYRQLPEEGLKFMVYLQKENIIDESGMPKERFSAEFPKEGPSILRIQQVVRGDSAAYFCASSPPTDETQYFGPGTRLLVL.

Many counts were recorded for this clonotype. V usage is TRBV7-3 and J usage is TRBJ1-4, with 7 bases matching TRBD1. Germline-derived CDR1 and CDR2 are SGHTA and FQGTGA. The CDR3 is 17 residues long. J gave up 4 bases and V 5 bases, and 13 bases lay outside the gene matches. This CDR3 is CASSPRGEGAYNEKLFF. DNA of the CDR3: TGTGCCAGCAGCCCCCGGGGGGAGGGGGCCTATAATGAAAAACTGTTTTTT.

The sample holds many counts of this clonotype. This chain connects TRBV7-3 to TRBJ2-3; D gene ambiguous. This CDR3 has 14 residues. Germline V gene lookup returns CDR1 SGHTA and CDR2 FQGTGA. With 2 bases removed from V and 9 bases from J, the gap between germline ends came to 15 bases. The CDR3 nucleotides are TGTGCCAGCAGCTTAGCGGCGGTCCAGGAGACGCAGTATTTT. It encodes CASSLAAVQETQYF.

The V gene is TRBV7-9, the J gene TRBJ2-5, with D possibly TRBD1 on 6 matching bases. V was clipped by 8 bases and J by 4 bases, with 29 bases between them. The CDR3 length is 18 residues. The V gene's germline CDR1 is SEHNR and CDR2 FQNEAQ (reference sequence). Here the CDR3 DNA reads TGTGCCAGCTTCCCGGGCTCGAGGGGACAACGTATCGTAGAGACCCAGTACTTC. It codes for CASFPGSRGQRIVETQYF.

The sample holds a few counts of this clonotype. This chain joins TRBV27 and TRBJ2-1; possibly TRBD1 for D (6 bases). Germline values: CDR1 MNHEY, CDR2 SMNVEV (reference sequence). V was trimmed by 5 bases and J by 16 bases, leaving 21 bases between them. This CDR3 is 13 amino acids long. The CDR3 DNA is TGTGCCAGCAGTCTCTTGAACAGCCGGGACACTTTCTTC. Translation: CASSLLNSRDTFF.

The chain has TRBV28 and TRBJ2-5; D is perhaps TRBD2 (7 bases). With 7 bases removed from V and 0 bases from J, the gap between germline ends came to 18 bases. Germline V gene data show CDR1 as MDHEN and CDR2 as SYDVKM. The CDR3 totals 16 residues. CDR3 amino acids: CASIKRGGTYQETQYF. CDR3 nucleotide sequence: TGTGCCAGCATCAAAAGGGGGGGGACGTACCAAGAGACCCAGTACTTC.

This clonotype was counted a few times. The chain is built from TRBV4-1 and TRBJ2-7, with 12 nucleotides matching TRBD2. The trim removed 3 bases at V and 2 bases at J, leaving 8 bases unmatched. The CDR3 is made up of 17 amino acids. Germline assignment: CDR1 MGHRA and CDR2 YSYEKL. The DNA of the CDR3 is TGCGCCAGCAGCCAGGATACTAGACTAGCGGGGGCCTACGAGCAGTACTTC. Encoded protein: CASSQDTRLAGAYEQYF.

The chain links TRBV7-6 to TRBJ2-3, with D uncertain. The CDR3 has 14 amino acids. V shed 5 bases and J shed 4 bases, with 13 bases lying between them. Germline CDR1 SGHVS, CDR2 FNYEAQ. CDR3 sequence: CASSLSVVADTQYF. The CDR3 coding sequence is TGTGCCAGCAGCCTTTCCGTAGTAGCAGATACGCAGTATTTT.